This T cell receptor (beta chain) was obtained from a study of blood T cell repertoires in COVID-19 (dated by TCRdb to about 2020). For context, the study as a whole: Samples covering the acute and convalescent phases of COVID-19 were provided by collaborators in the United States, Italy and Spain. The material from the prospective study consisted of cDNA or gDNA derived from T cells, B-cell-depleted T cells, or PBMCs. Deeply sampled blood TCRbeta repertoires from subjects exposed to, actively infected with, or recovered from COVID-19 were included in the dataset. The repertoires were made available in a free public database intended to serve as a resource for research on the immune response to SARS-CoV-2. The samples were drawn from the first 160 participants of the ongoing ImmuneRACE study and from 1,254 subjects provided by 6 global collaborators. The sample metadata nearly always contained a de-identified subject ID, COVID-19 status, age in years and sex. Where available, HLA class I and class II types were taken from metadata supplied by the sample provider and were not determined by assay-based typing. The full study reports these points: Clinical and demographic metadata were provided uncurated, with the amount varying by source and participant.

As regards this clone: The antigen this receptor binds is unknown. No qualities accompany the bases; no much larger clone lies one base away.

TCRbeta CDR3 regions were amplified from genomic DNA by means of the immunoSEQ Assay, a bias-controlled multiplex PCR. As for how the authors treated the data: Nucleated cell counts per sample were estimated from amplification of reference gene primers within the assay. Sequence reads were collapsed and filtered to measure the absolute abundance of every unique TCRbeta CDR3 rearrangement. For each sample, productive Simpson clonality was calculated as the square root of Simpson's diversity index across productive rearrangements. In TCRdb, the immuneACCESS table is reduced to in-frame sequences with V and J assigned. These tables do not hold every clone; where another copy was compared, an unresolved V gene accounts for under half, and the others remain unexplained. V, J and clone size are taken as reported in that table, and D and trimming were inferred from the DNA itself. For this sample the table gives tens of thousands of clones, of which approximately 80% were detected only once. The top ten clonotypes cover roughly 53% of the sample.

The collaborating institutions used their own protocols to collect whole blood in K2EDTA tubes. For TCRbeta analysis, collaborators shipped samples in one of three forms: frozen whole blood, isolated PBMCs, or DNA extracted from either of those sample types. The CDR3 starts with the cysteine, ends with the phenylalanine, and has 16 residues. The kept DNA is CDR3 alone, 48 bases in frame from the first base. The germline ends are 15 bases apart after V is trimmed by 0 bases and J by 4 bases. The CDR1 and CDR2 encoded by the germline V gene are SGHRS and YFSETQ. The chain employs TRBV5-1 and TRBJ2-3, and possibly TRBD2, on 5 matching bases. This clonotype was obtained from a human donor in a cohort sampled during active COVID-19. The sequenced sample was peripheral blood. The CDR3 protein sequence reads: CASSLASTARADTQYF. The nucleotides are TGCGCCAGCAGCTTGGCGTCTACTGCGCGGGCAGATACGCAGTATTTT.